These T cell receptor beta chains were read from a single sample in a study of blood T cell repertoires in COVID-19. Assay: immunoSEQ multiplex PCR; the TCRdb copy retains only in-frame clones and omits some. This table has approximately 85,000 clones, 90% appearing once. The specimen was peripheral blood. The receptors stem from a woman in her 50s in a cohort sampled during active COVID-19. Each CDR3 is given with its conserved first and last residue. D genes are given only for firm matches. Clone size is given for some rows only: seen once, a few or many times, or a class if the clone is expanded.

clone_size j_call d_call v_call cdr3_aa cdr3_nt
NA TRBJ1-4 TRBD1 TRBV20-1 CSASSTGGPAPNEKLFF TGCAGTGCTAGTTCGACAGGGGGCCCTGCACCTAATGAAAAACTGTTTTTT
NA TRBJ2-7 TRBD2 TRBV2 CASSPLAGVSYEQYF TGTGCCAGCAGTCCCCTAGCGGGAGTATCCTACGAGCAGTACTTC
NA TRBJ2-7 TRBD2 TRBV11-2 CASSLSSGYYEQYF TGTGCCAGCAGCTTATCTAGCGGGTACTACGAGCAGTACTTC
NA TRBJ1-1 NA TRBV6-5 CASSKGNSPSTEAFF TGTGCCAGCAGCAAAGGCAACAGCCCAAGCACTGAAGCTTTCTTT
NA TRBJ1-1 NA TRBV6-1 CASSEWARLNTEAFF TGTGCCAGCAGTGAATGGGCCAGATTGAACACTGAAGCTTTCTTT
medium-sized TRBJ2-7 NA TRBV19 CASSQTSSTREQYF TGTGCCAGTAGTCAGACTAGTTCAACACGCGAGCAGTACTTC
NA TRBJ2-1 NA TRBV28 CASSFSGKATTDEQFF TGTGCCAGCAGTTTCTCAGGGAAAGCTACGACTGATGAGCAGTTCTTC
NA TRBJ2-7 TRBD1 TRBV28 CASSLWDRGHEQYF TGTGCCAGCAGTTTATGGGACAGGGGCCACGAGCAGTACTTC
NA TRBJ1-3 TRBD1 TRBV18 CASPARDRGPGNTIYF TGTGCCAGCCCCGCGCGGGACAGGGGACCTGGAAACACCATATATTTT
NA TRBJ2-3 NA TRBV7-3 CASSLSPGQSDTQYF TGTGCCAGCAGCTTAAGCCCCGGACAGTCAGATACGCAGTATTTT
NA TRBJ2-3 NA TRBV28 CASSFSDLILKTFPDTQYF TGTGCCAGCAGTTTCTCCGACCTGATCCTCAAGACTTTCCCCGATACGCAGTATTTT
NA TRBJ2-6 TRBD2 TRBV11-2 CASSPIAGAVLAGANVLTF TGTGCCAGCAGCCCCATAGCGGGAGCTGTTCTAGCTGGGGCCAACGTCCTGACTTTC
NA TRBJ1-3 NA TRBV28 CASSPGDRSGNTIYF TGTGCCAGCAGCCCGGGTGATCGCTCTGGAAACACCATATATTTT
NA TRBJ2-1 NA TRBV18 CASSPPTPKSYNEQFF TGTGCCAGCTCACCACCCACACCCAAGTCCTACAATGAGCAGTTCTTC
NA TRBJ1-2 NA TRBV6-6 CASSSRDYGYTF TGTGCCAGCAGCTCCCGGGACTATGGCTACACCTTC
NA TRBJ2-5 TRBD2 TRBV2 CASSVAGGEETQYF TGTGCCAGCAGTGTTGCGGGAGGGGAAGAGACCCAGTACTTC
once TRBJ1-1 TRBD1 TRBV9 CASSGTQGATTEAFF TGTGCCAGCAGCGGCACTCAGGGGGCGACCACTGAAGCTTTCTTT
NA TRBJ1-3 NA TRBV2 CASNSDALATIYF TGTGCCAGCAACTCAGACGCATTAGCCACCATATATTTT